This T cell receptor beta chain was observed in a study of OX40 agonist ivuxolimab in advanced cancers. About the study: Ivuxolimab, an antibody that agonizes OX40 (CD134), was administered to the patients. Those enrolled were less than 85% male, with a mean age of approximately 60 years and ages from 23 to 79.

The CDR3 totals 12 residues. The V and J ends lost 4 bases and 5 bases respectively, with 8 bases between them. Germline V gene sequence: CDR1 SGHKS, CDR2 YYEKEE (reference sequence). TCRdb's copy holds only in-frame clones and misses some; the assay was immunoSEQ multiplex PCR. The sample has fewer than 90,000 clones; roughly 88% are singletons. The sequencing here drew on CD4+ or CD8+ T cells sorted from blood, taken in a trial of the OX40 agonist ivuxolimab. The chain combines TRBV5-5 with TRBJ2-3; D is unclear. The source of this sequence is an adult with an advanced solid tumor such as melanoma, head and neck, liver or kidney cancer. This CDR3 is CASSHKGDTQYF. The CDR3 bases are TGTGCCAGCAGCCACAAGGGAGATACGCAGTATTTT. Drawing the rest from reference TRBV5-5 and TRBJ2-3, the complete variable domain is DAGVTQSPTHLIKTRGQQVTLRCSPISGHKSVSWYQQVLGQGPQFIFQYYEKEERGRGNFPDRFSARQFPNYSSELNVNALLLGDSALYLCASSHKGDTQYFGPGTRLTVL.